One sample yielded the 27 T cell receptor beta chains listed below, sequenced in a study of cytomegalovirus exposure and HLA in healthy donors. PCR amplification relied on 60 Vbeta primers (plus 13 Jbeta primers). Assay: immunoSEQ multiplex PCR; the TCRdb copy retains only in-frame clones and omits some. This table has some 150,000 clones, more than 65% appearing once. The material sequenced was PBMCs. These receptors came from a woman aged 45-65 years in good health and CMV-seronegative.

V usage is TRBV27 and J usage is TRBJ2-1, with D possibly TRBD1 on 5 matching bases. This CDR3 is 15 amino acids long. CDR1 is MNHEY and CDR2 is SMNVEV in the germline V gene (reference sequence). V lost 6 bases, J lost 1 base, and 13 bases lay in between. The CDR3 sequence is CASSRSGASYNEQFF. The CDR3 nucleotides read TGTGCCAGCAGCCGGAGTGGGGCATCCTACAATGAGCAGTTCTTC.

The chain combines TRBV7-9 with TRBJ1-5; D is perhaps TRBD1 (5 bases). Germline CDR1 and CDR2: SEHNR and FQNEAQ (reference sequence). CDR3 length: 15 amino acids. V lost 1 base and J lost 5, with 12 bases in between. CDR3 sequence: CASSLGGAGYQPQHF. For the CDR3, the DNA is TGTGCCAGCAGCTTAGGTGGGGCAGGATATCAGCCCCAGCATTTT.

The chain carries TRBV27 and TRBJ1-2, with D unclear. The germline gives CDR1 MNHEY, CDR2 SMNVEV (reference sequence). Trimming left V 0 bases short and J 0 bases short, with 17 bases between. The CDR3 runs 18 residues. This CDR3 reads CASSLSSKHSRPNYGYTF. The CDR3 nucleotides are TGTGCCAGCAGTTTATCGTCGAAGCACAGTAGACCTAACTATGGCTACACCTTC.

The chain couples TRBV19 to TRBJ2-1; 7 bases match TRBD1. The germline V gene has CDR1 LNHDA and CDR2 SQIVND (reference sequence). The CDR3 totals 13 residues. V lost 5 bases and J lost 10; bases outside the gene matches: 8. The CDR3 bases are TGTGCCAGTAGTGGCAGACAGGGAAGAGAGCAGTTCTTC. Translation: CASSGRQGREQFF.

For the CDR3, the DNA is TGTGCCAGCAGTTCCTGGACTAGCGGGCCCACAGATACGCAGTATTTT. This sequence encodes CASSSWTSGPTDTQYF. V usage is TRBV27 and J usage is TRBJ2-3; 11 bases are a match to TRBD2. The junction had 5 bases not matched to a gene; V was cut back by 4 bases and J by 2 bases. The germline gives CDR1 MNHEY, CDR2 SMNVEV (reference sequence). The CDR3 has 16 residues.

The chain links TRBV27 to TRBJ1-5, with D maybe TRBD1 (5 bases). Trimming pared 2 bases from V and 9 bases from J, leaving 8 bases between. The germline V gene encodes CDR1 MNHEY and CDR2 SMNVEV (reference sequence). The CDR3 is made up of 12 amino acids. The CDR3 bases are TGTGCCAGCAGTTTAAGGGGTCGGCCCCAGCATTTT. It translates to CASSLRGRPQHF.

The CDR3 sequence: CATSRTSGGPYNEQFF. The DNA of the CDR3 is TGTGCCACCAGCAGAACTAGCGGGGGCCCTTACAATGAGCAGTTCTTC. The chain combines TRBV15 with TRBJ2-1; 11 bases align to TRBD2. Trimming cost V 2 bases and J 4 bases; bases outside gene matches: 4. Germline CDR1 LNHNV, CDR2 YYDKDF (reference sequence). CDR3 length equals 16 residues.

The chain uses TRBV28 and TRBJ1-5; D possibly corresponds to TRBD1 (5 bases). CDR1 MDHEN and CDR2 SYDVKM come from the germline V gene. The CDR3 spans 16 residues. Trimming removed 6 bases from V and 4 bases from J, with 19 bases in between. The CDR3, as DNA: TGTGCCAGCAGACCACGGGGGAGTGCGAGGAATCAGCCCCAGCATTTT. It encodes CASRPRGSARNQPQHF.

J is TRBJ2-5 and V is TRBV15, with D tentatively TRBD2 (5 bases). Germline values: CDR1 LNHNV, CDR2 YYDKDF (reference sequence). The V end lost 8 bases, the J end lost 5 bases, and 15 bases lay between the germline ends. There are 13 residues in the CDR3. The CDR3 DNA reads as TGTGCCACCGCAGAGGGTATTTGGGAGACCCAGTACTTC. Translation gives CATAEGIWETQYF. Together with reference TRBV15 and TRBJ2-5, the CDR3 gives the full variable domain: DAMVIQNPRYQVTQFGKPVTLSCSQTLNHNVMYWYQQKSSQAPKLLFHYYDKDFNNEADTPDNFQSRRPNTSFCFLDIRSPGLGDTAMYLCATAEGIWETQYFGPGTRLLVL.

This clone has a single count. The rearrangement joins TRBV19 to TRBJ2-7, with 7 bases fitting TRBD1. The CDR3 is 15 residues long. Germline V gene lookup returns CDR1 LNHDA and CDR2 SQIVND (reference sequence). V was clipped by 5 bases and J by 2 bases; unmatched bases: 9. This CDR3 is CASSLKHGQAYEQYF. In DNA form, the CDR3 reads TGTGCCAGTAGTCTAAAACACGGACAGGCCTACGAGCAGTACTTC.

This chain uses TRBV13 with TRBJ2-1, with D possibly matching TRBD2 (5 bases). The V and J ends lost 0 bases and 4 bases respectively, with 10 bases between them. This CDR3 spans 15 amino acids. The germline gives CDR1 PRHDT, CDR2 FYEKMQ (reference sequence). CDR3 region: CASSLGRLLYNEQFF. CDR3 coding DNA: TGTGCCAGCAGCTTAGGGCGACTACTATACAATGAGCAGTTCTTC.

The genes are TRBV2 and TRBJ2-3, with a tentative D call TRBD2 (6 bases). Germline CDR1 is SNHLY and CDR2 is FYNNEI. This CDR3 is built from 17 residues. Trimming removed 4 bases from V and 1 base from J, with 18 bases in between. CDR3 bases: TGTGCCAGCAGTGCTTGGGGGAGGACCCGGGGCACAGATACGCAGTATTTT. This sequence encodes CASSAWGRTRGTDTQYF.

The J gene is TRBJ2-7, the V gene TRBV2; D is possibly TRBD1 (7 bases). From germline, CDR1 is SNHLY and CDR2 FYNNEI. The V end was cut by 6 bases, the J end by 2 bases, with 11 bases between. This CDR3 spans 13 amino acids. The CDR3 DNA is TGTGCCAGCAGGCGGGGACAGCCCTACGAGCAGTACTTC. This encodes CASRRGQPYEQYF. The variable domain in full, with the rest retrieved from reference TRBV2 and TRBJ2-7, is EPEVTQTPSHQVTQMGQEVILRCVPISNHLYFYWYRQILGQKVEFLVSFYNNEISEKSEIFDDQFSVERPDGSNFTLKIRSTKLEDSAMYFCASRRGQPYEQYFGPGTRLTVT.

The chain links TRBV11-3 to TRBJ2-7, with D possibly TRBD2 on 5 matching bases. V lost 5 bases and J lost 2, with 13 bases in between. There are 14 residues in the CDR3. Germline CDR1 and CDR2: SGHNT and YENEEA. The CDR3 here is CASSPGSSAYEQYF. The CDR3 nucleotides are TGTGCCAGCAGCCCGGGGAGCTCCGCCTACGAGCAGTACTTC.

The chain has TRBV28 and TRBJ2-7; maybe TRBD2 (6 bases). This CDR3 has 15 amino acids. Trimming removed 5 bases from V and 2 bases from J, with 16 bases in between. Germline V CDR1 and CDR2: MDHEN, SYDVKM. The CDR3 coding sequence is TGTGCCAGCAGTCCCAGTCGGGGCGGGACCTACGAGCAGTACTTC. Its translation: CASSPSRGGTYEQYF. The whole variable domain, remainder taken from reference TRBV28 and TRBJ2-7, is DVKVTQSSRYLVKRTGEKVFLECVQDMDHENMFWYRQDPGLGLRLIYFSYDVKMKEKGDIPEGYSVSREKKERFSLILESASTNQTSMYLCASSPSRGGTYEQYFGPGTRLTVT.

The chain joins TRBV2 to TRBJ2-5, with D unresolved. This CDR3 is built from 16 residues. V lost 5 bases, J lost 0 bases, and 16 bases lay in between. Germline CDR1 SNHLY, CDR2 FYNNEI. In nucleotides, the CDR3 is TGTGCCAGCAGTCACCACCAGGAAAGCAACCAAGAGACCCAGTACTTC. Its translation: CASSHHQESNQETQYF.

This chain uses TRBV6-1 with TRBJ1-2; D gene uncertain. CDR1 MNHNS and CDR2 SASEGT come from the germline V gene. This CDR3 region has 14 residues. The V end was cut by 2 bases, the J end by 7 bases, with 14 bases between. CDR3 bases: TGTGCCAGCAGTGAAATCGGACTAATCGTTGGCTACACCTTC. Its protein is CASSEIGLIVGYTF.

The chain carries TRBV5-6 and TRBJ2-3; 12 bases agree with TRBD2. Germline loops: CDR1 SGHDT, CDR2 YYEEEE. With V trimmed by 4 bases and J by 3 bases, 6 bases remained unmatched. This CDR3 has 16 residues. The CDR3 DNA reads TGTGCCAGCAGCCAAACTAGCGGGGGGCGGACAGATACGCAGTATTTT. Protein: CASSQTSGGRTDTQYF.

The chain joins TRBV27 to TRBJ2-7; TRBD1 aligns across 8 bases. The CDR3 sequence is 14 residues long. Germline V gene sequence: CDR1 MNHEY, CDR2 SMNVEV (reference sequence). V gave up 1 base and J gave up 1 base; unmatched junction bases: 0. The CDR3 bases are TGTGCCAGCAGTTTATGGGACAGGTCCTACGAGCAGTACTTC. Encoded protein: CASSLWDRSYEQYF.

The V and J genes are TRBV4-3 and TRBJ1-1; D gene unclear. Germline CDR1 reads LGHNA; CDR2 reads YSLEER. The CDR3 is 14 amino acids. V was clipped by 0 bases and J by 11 bases, with 16 bases between them. The CDR3 here is CASSQEGEARPAFF. As DNA, the CDR3 is TGCGCCAGCAGCCAAGAAGGTGAGGCCAGACCGGCTTTCTTT.

The chain joins TRBV2 to TRBJ2-5; 8 bases are shared with TRBD2. With V trimmed by 0 bases and J by 1 base, 13 bases remained unmatched. Germline values: CDR1 SNHLY, CDR2 FYNNEI. This CDR3 is built from 19 residues. CDR3 region: CASSEAVGLAGGVQETQYF. In nucleotides, the CDR3 is TGTGCCAGCAGTGAAGCGGTGGGCCTAGCGGGCGGAGTCCAAGAGACCCAGTACTTC. Based on the CDR3 plus reference TRBV2 and TRBJ2-5, the full variable domain is EPEVTQTPSHQVTQMGQEVILRCVPISNHLYFYWYRQILGQKVEFLVSFYNNEISEKSEIFDDQFSVERPDGSNFTLKIRSTKLEDSAMYFCASSEAVGLAGGVQETQYFGPGTRLLVL.

In its sample, this clone was seen many times. V gene TRBV7-2 combines with J gene TRBJ2-3; no definite D call. This CDR3 region has 13 residues. The germline V gene has CDR1 SGHTA and CDR2 FQGNSA. V lost 1 base and J lost 6, with 8 bases in between. The CDR3 loop is CASSLDNSDTQYF. The CDR3 DNA is TGTGCCAGCAGCTTAGACAATTCGGATACGCAGTATTTT.

The chain is built from TRBV27 and TRBJ2-1; D is perhaps TRBD1 (5 bases). This CDR3 contains 14 residues. CDR1 and CDR2 from the germline V gene are MNHEY and SMNVEV (reference sequence). V was trimmed by 2 bases and J by 5 bases, leaving 10 bases between them. Here the CDR3 DNA reads TGTGCCAGCAGTTTAGCAGGACACCACAATGAGCAGTTCTTC. This encodes CASSLAGHHNEQFF.

The V and J genes are TRBV19 and TRBJ1-5; weak D call: TRBD1 (5 bases). The CDR3 runs to 16 residues. CDR1 is LNHDA, CDR2 SQIVND, per germline (reference sequence). V was cut by 3 bases and J by 0 bases, with 12 bases left in between. CDR3 in amino acids: CASSMGRDYSNQPQHF. As DNA, the CDR3 is TGTGCCAGTAGTATGGGCAGGGATTATAGCAATCAGCCCCAGCATTTT.

This clone showed up just a few times. The genes are TRBV27 and TRBJ1-1; D might be TRBD1 (6 bases). The CDR3 runs 14 residues. Per the germline V gene, CDR1 is MNHEY and CDR2 is SMNVEV (reference sequence). Deletions cut 5 bases from V and 4 bases from J, with 14 bases between. The CDR3 sequence: CASSQKQGFTEAFF. The CDR3 nucleotides are TGTGCCAGCAGTCAGAAACAGGGTTTCACTGAAGCTTTCTTT.

This clone occurred a few times. The V and J genes are TRBV4-2 and TRBJ2-7; maybe TRBD2 (5 bases). CDR3 length: 16 residues. V lost 1 base, J lost 5 bases, and 18 bases lay in between. Germline V gives CDR1 LGHNA, CDR2 YNFKEQ. This CDR3 reads CASSQVLEAIGDEQYF. Here the CDR3 DNA reads TGTGCCAGCAGCCAAGTGTTGGAGGCGATTGGAGACGAGCAGTACTTC.

The chain joins TRBV6-1 to TRBJ2-6; D perhaps matches TRBD1 (6 bases). Trimming shortened V by 7 bases and J by 0 bases, and 10 bases separated the two germline ends. The CDR3 contains 15 residues. Germline V gives CDR1 MNHNS, CDR2 SASEGT. The CDR3 coding sequence is TGTGCCAGCATCCGCAGGGGCTCTGGGGCCAACGTCCTGACTTTC. It yields the protein CASIRRGSGANVLTF.